This T cell receptor (beta chain) is drawn from a study of T cells in Graves' hyperthyroidism and ophthalmopathy. Study details: Peripheral blood was collected at initial diagnosis, before any treatment. Study-wide points: Ophthalmopathy, as predicted by the model, came a median around 6 months after the prediction. Also found in blood were most expanded thyroid clonotypes above 0.001.

V was pared by 2 bases and J by 2 bases, with 7 bases between. Germline assignment: CDR1 KGHSH and CDR2 LQKENI. This CDR3 has 14 amino acids. This clonotype was counted ten times or more. Its antigen is not known. Amplified TCR beta CDR3 regions derived from RNA transcripts. The HTBI primer set was used in a first-round RT-PCR of the TCR CDR3. MiXCR was run by TCRdb on the multiplex PCR reads, yielding one entry per CDR3 protein. The table includes hundreds of thousands of distinct CDR3 sequences, over 15% detected once. The chain is built from TRBV18 and TRBJ1-3; D is unresolved. The sequencing input was blood. The sequence was collected from a woman aged 18-29 years with Graves' ophthalmopathy. In DNA form, the CDR3 reads TGTGCCAGCTCACCAGGAGAACCTGGAAACACCATATATTTT. As protein: CASSPGEPGNTIYF.